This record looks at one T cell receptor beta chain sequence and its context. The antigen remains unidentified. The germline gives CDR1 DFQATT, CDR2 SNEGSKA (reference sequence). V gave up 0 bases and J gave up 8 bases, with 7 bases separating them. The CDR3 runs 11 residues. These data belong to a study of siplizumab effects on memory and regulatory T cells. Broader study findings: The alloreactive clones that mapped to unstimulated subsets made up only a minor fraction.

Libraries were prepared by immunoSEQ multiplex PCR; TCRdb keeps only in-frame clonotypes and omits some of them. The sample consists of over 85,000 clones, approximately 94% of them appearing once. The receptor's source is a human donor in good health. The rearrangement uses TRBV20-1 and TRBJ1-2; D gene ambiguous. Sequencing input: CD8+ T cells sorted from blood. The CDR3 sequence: CSAREDGGYTF. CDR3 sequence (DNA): TGCAGTGCTAGAGAGGACGGGGGCTACACCTTC.